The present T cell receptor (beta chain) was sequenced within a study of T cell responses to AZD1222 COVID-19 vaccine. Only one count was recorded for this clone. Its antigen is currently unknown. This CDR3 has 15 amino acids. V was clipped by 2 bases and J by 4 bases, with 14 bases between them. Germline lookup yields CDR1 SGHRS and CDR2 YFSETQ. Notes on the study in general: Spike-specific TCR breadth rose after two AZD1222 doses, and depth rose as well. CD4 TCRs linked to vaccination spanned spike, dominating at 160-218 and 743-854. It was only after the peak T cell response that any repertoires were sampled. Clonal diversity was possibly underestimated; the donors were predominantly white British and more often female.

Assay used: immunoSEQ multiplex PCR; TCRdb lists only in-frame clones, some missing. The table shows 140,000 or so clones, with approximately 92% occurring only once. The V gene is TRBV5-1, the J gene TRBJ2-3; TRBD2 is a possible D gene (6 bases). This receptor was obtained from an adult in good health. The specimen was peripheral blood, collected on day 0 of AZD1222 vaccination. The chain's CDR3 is CASSLDFGRSDTQYF. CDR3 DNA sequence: TGCGCCAGCAGCTTAGACTTCGGGAGATCAGATACGCAGTATTTT.